This TCR beta chain came from a study of blood T cell repertoires in COVID-19. The repertoire was sequenced with immunoSEQ multiplex PCR; TCRdb's copy has only in-frame clones and lacks some. The repertoire includes fewer than 200,000 clones, roughly 88% of them detected once, and roughly 1.1% sits in the top ten. V gave up 2 bases and J gave up 2 bases; unmatched junction bases: 6. Germline values: CDR1 MNHEY, CDR2 SMNVEV (reference sequence). The CDR3 runs 15 residues. V usage is TRBV27 and J usage is TRBJ2-7; 7 bases line up with TRBD1. The material sequenced was peripheral blood. The TCR was taken from a man between 60 and 75 years old who had recovered from COVID-19. CDR3 loop: CASSLARTGTYEQYF. CDR3 DNA sequence: TGTGCCAGCAGTTTAGCTCGGACAGGCACCTACGAGCAGTACTTC.